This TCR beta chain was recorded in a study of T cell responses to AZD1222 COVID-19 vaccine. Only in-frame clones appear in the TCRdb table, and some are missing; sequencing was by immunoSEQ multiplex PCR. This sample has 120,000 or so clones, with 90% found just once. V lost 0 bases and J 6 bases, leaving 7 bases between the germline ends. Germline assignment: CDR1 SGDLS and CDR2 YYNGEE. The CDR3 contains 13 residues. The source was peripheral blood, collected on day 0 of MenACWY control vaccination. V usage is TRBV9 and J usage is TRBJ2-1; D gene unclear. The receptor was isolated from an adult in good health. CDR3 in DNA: TGTGCCAGCAGCGTAGTCCGCGGCAATGAGCAGTTCTTC. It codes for CASSVVRGNEQFF.